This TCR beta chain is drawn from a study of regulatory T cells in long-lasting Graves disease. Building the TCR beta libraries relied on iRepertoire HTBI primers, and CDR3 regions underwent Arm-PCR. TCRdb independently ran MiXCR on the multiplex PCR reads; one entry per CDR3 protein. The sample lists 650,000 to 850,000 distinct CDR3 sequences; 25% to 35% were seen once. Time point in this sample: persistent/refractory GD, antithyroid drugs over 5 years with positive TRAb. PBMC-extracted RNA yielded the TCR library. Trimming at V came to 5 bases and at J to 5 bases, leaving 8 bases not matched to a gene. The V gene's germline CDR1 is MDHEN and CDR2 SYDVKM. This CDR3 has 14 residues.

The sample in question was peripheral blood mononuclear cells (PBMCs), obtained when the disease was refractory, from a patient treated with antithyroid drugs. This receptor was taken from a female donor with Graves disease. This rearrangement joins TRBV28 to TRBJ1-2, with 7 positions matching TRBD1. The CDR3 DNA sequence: TGTGCCAGCAGTGCCGACAGGGCCCCGTATGGCTACACCTTC. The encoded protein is CASSADRAPYGYTF.